Included here is one T cell receptor (beta chain) sequence, with context. What it binds is not known. TCRdb's table, derived via immunoSEQ multiplex PCR, lists solely in-frame clones and lacks some. The table lists some 69,000 clones, approximately 94% of them singletons. The sample is drawn from a study of cytomegalovirus exposure and HLA in healthy donors. Looking at the study overall: A subsequent analysis reported that the roughly 130 validation repertoires were produced on the same platform that had also been used for the 550 to 750 first-cohort repertoires. The study's findings and limits: According to the study, roughly 180 TCR beta chains were cytomegalovirus-associated.

The V gene end was trimmed by 3 bases and the J gene end by 10 bases; junction bases not matched to a gene: 8. Germline V CDR1 and CDR2: SQVTM, ANQGSEA. The CDR3 contains 13 residues. The chain links TRBV29-1 to TRBJ2-1, with TRBD2 matching 8 bases. Sequencing was done on a sample of PBMCs. This clonotype was sampled from a man between 18 and 35 years old in good health and CMV-seropositive. CDR3 sequence (DNA): TGCAGCGTTGAGCTTGGGACTAGGTCCGAGCAGTTCTTC. Residues: CSVELGTRSEQFF.